This T cell receptor beta chain was identified during a study of early T cells in non-severe SARS-CoV-2 infection. Study details: It was bulk RNA from unsorted whole blood that was sequenced, and the chains were unpaired. Study outcomes and limitations: There was a bias toward anti-spike CD8 responses in VDJdb matching, which missed private and CD4 specificities.

Of note for this clonotype: Its antigen is currently unknown.

V shed 2 bases and J shed 3 bases, with 7 bases lying between them. Germline CDR1 and CDR2: DFQATT and SNEGSKA (reference sequence). The CDR3 has 12 residues. Unique molecular identifiers were affixed to single, distinct cDNA molecules. TCRdb reprocessed the 5' RACE reads via MiXCR and lists one record per CDR3 protein. The table includes roughly 52,000 distinct CDR3 sequences, 5% to 7.5% detected once. The sequence was obtained from an adult who was a healthcare worker with PCR-confirmed SARS-CoV-2 infection or an uninfected control (not recorded which). J is TRBJ1-2 and V is TRBV20-1, with D possibly being TRBD1 (6 bases). The sample consisted of whole blood, taken at baseline. CDR3 residues: CSARNRDYGYTF. CDR3 bases: TGCAGTGCTAGAAACAGGGACTATGGCTACACCTTC.